A single T cell receptor (beta chain) is shown here with its context. Original data processing: Estimates of nucleated cell counts were drawn from the amplification of reference gene primers. Measured with immunoSEQ multiplex PCR; TCRdb has only the in-frame clones, and not every one. V, J and clone size were drawn from that table, and D and trimming were deduced from the DNA. The sample holds 81,000 or so clones, around 89% seen once. The sample is drawn from a study of blood T cell repertoires in COVID-19. Looking at the study overall: The United States, Italy and Spain provided the acute and convalescent COVID-19 samples.

The TCR comes from a man between 70 and 80 years old with active or convalescent COVID-19. The sequenced sample consisted of peripheral blood.

The chain's CDR3 is CASQEGSIPGNTIYF. The CDR3 coding sequence is TGTGCCTCCCAGGAAGGCTCTATCCCCGGAAACACCATATATTTT. V is TRBV9 and J is TRBJ1-3; D is uncertain. Trimming pared 10 bases from V and 4 bases from J, leaving 21 bases between. The germline gives CDR1 SGDLS, CDR2 YYNGEE. This CDR3 comprises 15 residues.